The 32 T cell receptor beta chains reported below all come from one sample, sequenced in a study of regulatory T cells in long-lasting Graves disease. Building the TCR beta libraries relied on iRepertoire HTBI primers, and CDR3 regions underwent Arm-PCR. TCRdb independently ran MiXCR on the multiplex PCR reads; one entry per CDR3 protein. The sample holds approximately 360,000 distinct CDR3 sequences; 12% are singletons and the top ten take around 18%. Time point noted: newly diagnosed GD, antithyroid drugs for less than 3 months. Following extraction of RNA from PBMCs, that RNA was used to make the TCR library. The same specimen was also included in a second study, on T cells in Graves' hyperthyroidism and ophthalmopathy.

Source: peripheral blood mononuclear cells (PBMCs), taken at new diagnosis, from a patient treated with antithyroid drugs. The origin of the receptors is a young woman with Graves disease.

V usage is TRBV5-1 and J usage is TRBJ2-7; 13 bases are shared with TRBD2. Losses at the gene ends were 4 bases for V and 3 bases for J; bases not matched to a gene: 7. This CDR3 spans 16 amino acids. Germline CDR1 and CDR2: SGHRS and YFSETQ. The CDR3 DNA is TGCGCCAGCAGCGGCGGACTAGCGGGAGACATCTACGAGCAGTACTTC. Encoded protein: CASSGGLAGDIYEQYF. The whole variable domain, remainder taken from reference TRBV5-1 and TRBJ2-7, is KAGVTQTPRYLIKTRGQQVTLSCSPISGHRSVSWYQQTPGQGLQFLFEYFSETQRNKGNFPGRFSGRQFSNSRSEMNVSTLELGDSALYLCASSGGLAGDIYEQYFGPGTRLTVT.

This clonotype was seen ten or more times. The gene calls are TRBV20-1 and TRBJ2-6; 9 bases map to TRBD1. The CDR3 is made up of 14 amino acids. Trimming at V came to 3 bases and at J to 3 bases, leaving 0 bases not matched to a gene. Germline lookup yields CDR1 DFQATT and CDR2 SNEGSKA (reference sequence). The CDR3 coding sequence is TGCAGTGCTAGGGACAGGGGTGGGGCCAACGTCCTGACTTTC. It is translated as CSARDRGGANVLTF.

A note on this clonotype: This likely traces to a read error, being one base from a far larger clone. V is TRBV11-3 and J is TRBJ2-1; D may correspond to TRBD1 or TRBD2 (6 bases each). The V and J ends lost 7 bases and 12 bases respectively, with 19 bases between them. Germline V CDR1 and CDR2: SGHNT, YENEEA. The CDR3 contains 13 residues. CDR3 DNA sequence: TGTGCCAGCAAAGAGGGGGGCTTCTTCGGGCAGTTCTTC. Amino acids: CASKEGGFFGQFF.

At least ten counts were recorded for this clonotype. The chain combines TRBV28 with TRBJ2-7; TRBD2 matches 9 bases. Per the germline V gene, CDR1 is MDHEN and CDR2 is SYDVKM. V was pared by 4 bases and J by 6 bases, with 10 bases of the junction left unmatched. The CDR3 spans 15 residues. The CDR3 region is CASSSAGGPHPEQYF. As DNA, the CDR3 is TGTGCCAGCAGTTCCGCGGGAGGGCCTCATCCCGAGCAGTACTTC. The full variable domain, with the rest looked up from reference TRBV28 and TRBJ2-7, is DVKVTQSSRYLVKRTGEKVFLECVQDMDHENMFWYRQDPGLGLRLIYFSYDVKMKEKGDIPEGYSVSREKKERFSLILESASTNQTSMYLCASSSAGGPHPEQYFGPGTRLTVT.

This clonotype was detected ten times or more. The chain has TRBV7-6 and TRBJ2-1; D is unclear. V lost 3 bases and J 7 bases, leaving 4 bases between the germline ends. The germline V gene encodes CDR1 SGHVS and CDR2 FNYEAQ. CDR3 length: 11 residues. The CDR3 DNA is TGTGCCAGCAGCTTGCAAAATGAGCAGTTCTTC. Its protein is CASSLQNEQFF.

Ten or more counts support this clonotype. V usage is TRBV27 and J usage is TRBJ2-1, with D unresolved. V lost 7 bases and J lost 2, with 15 bases in between. This CDR3 spans 15 amino acids. From germline, CDR1 is MNHEY and CDR2 SMNVEV (reference sequence). The CDR3 DNA reads as TGTGCCAGCATGGCAATAGCTGGAACCTACAATGAGCAGTTCTTC. This translates into CASMAIAGTYNEQFF.

This chain's CDR3 is CSASSGTGASYGYTF. The CDR3 nucleotides are TGCAGTGCTAGTTCTGGGACAGGCGCCTCCTATGGCTACACCTTC. The chain couples TRBV20-1 to TRBJ1-2; TRBD1 aligns across 8 bases. The CDR3 length is 15 residues. The V gene end was trimmed by 3 bases and the J gene end by 4 bases; junction bases not matched to a gene: 10. Germline loops: CDR1 DFQATT, CDR2 SNEGSKA (reference sequence).

This clonotype was seen ten or more times. The chain has TRBV10-3 and TRBJ2-5; TRBD1 might be the D (6 bases). CDR3 length: 14 amino acids. CDR1 ENHRY and CDR2 SYGVKD come from the germline V gene. Trimming removed 2 bases at V and 4 bases at J, with 11 bases between. Written as DNA, the CDR3 is TGTGCCATCAGTGAGCCGGACAGTTTAGAGACCCAGTACTTC. Its protein product is CAISEPDSLETQYF.

Of note for this clonotype: This could be a read error, since a much larger clone is one nucleotide away. V gene TRBV7-9 combines with J gene TRBJ1-1, with D possibly matching TRBD1 (5 bases). Deletions cut 2 bases from V and 1 base from J, with 17 bases between. The germline V gene encodes CDR1 SEHNR and CDR2 FQNEAQ (reference sequence). CDR3 length: 17 amino acids. The CDR3 DNA is TGTGCCAGCAGCTTAAGGGTAACAGGTCCAACGAACACTGAAGCTTTCTTT. It specifies CASSLRVTGPTNTEAFF.

V gene TRBV12-3 or TRBV12-4 combines with J gene TRBJ2-3, with D tentatively TRBD2 (6 bases). The CDR3 is made up of 16 amino acids. With 2 bases removed from V and 1 base from J, the gap between germline ends came to 13 bases. DNA for the CDR3: TGTGCCAGCAGTTTATTGTTGGCTAGCGGCACAGATACGCAGTATTTT. This gives the protein CASSLLLASGTDTQYF.

In its sample, this clonotype was seen many times. J is TRBJ2-1 and V is TRBV3-1; no reliable D call. Germline assignment: CDR1 LGHDT and CDR2 YNNKEL (reference sequence). The CDR3 contains 16 residues. Trimming cost V 4 bases and J 0 bases, with 13 bases left between them. CDR3 region: CASSPLGSSSYNEQFF. In DNA, the CDR3 is TGTGCCAGCAGCCCCTTAGGGTCTAGCTCCTACAATGAGCAGTTCTTC.

This clonotype showed up just a few times. The rearrangement joins TRBV10-3 to TRBJ2-2; tentatively, D is TRBD2 (6 bases). The CDR3 has 16 amino acids. Germline CDR1 ENHRY, CDR2 SYGVKD. V gave up 3 bases and J gave up 0 bases, with 11 bases separating them. In nucleotides, the CDR3 is TGTGCCATCAGTGAACAACTAGCTACGAACACCGGGGAGCTGTTTTTT. Translated: CAISEQLATNTGELFF.

This clonotype has just a few counts. V gene TRBV19 combines with J gene TRBJ1-2; 7 bases match TRBD1. The CDR3 runs 14 residues. With V trimmed by 5 bases and J by 7 bases, 10 bases remained unmatched. The germline V gene has CDR1 LNHDA and CDR2 SQIVND (reference sequence). The CDR3 here is CASSSRDRAIGYTF. The CDR3 nucleotides read TGTGCCAGTAGTTCCCGGGACAGAGCTATTGGCTACACCTTC.

Ten or more counts support this clonotype. The chain uses TRBV5-1 and TRBJ2-3; D is uncertain. CDR1 is SGHRS and CDR2 is YFSETQ in the germline V gene. This CDR3 contains 15 residues. Trimming stripped 4 bases from V and 0 bases from J, with 12 bases between. The CDR3 reads CASSLTNPSTDTQYF. As DNA, the CDR3 is TGCGCCAGCAGCCTAACAAACCCTAGCACAGATACGCAGTATTTT.

V is TRBV4-3 and J is TRBJ1-1, with 9 nucleotides matching TRBD1. With V trimmed by 0 bases and J by 1 base, 3 bases remained unmatched. The CDR3 consists of 16 residues. In germline, CDR1 is LGHNA, CDR2 YSLEER. The CDR3 DNA sequence: TGCGCCAGCAGCCAAGAGCTGGACAGGGGGAACACTGAAGCTTTCTTT. Translating gives CASSQELDRGNTEAFF.

DNA of the CDR3: TGCGCCAGCAGCCAAGAAGGGACAGGGGGAAATGAAAAACTGTTTTTT. Protein product: CASSQEGTGGNEKLFF. The chain has TRBV4-1 and TRBJ1-4, with 11 bases aligning to TRBD1. J lost 5 bases, V lost 0 bases, and 2 bases had no gene match. CDR3 length: 16 amino acids. Germline values: CDR1 MGHRA, CDR2 YSYEKL.

J is TRBJ1-2 and V is TRBV20-1; a possible D gene is TRBD1 (5 bases). The germline V and J ends were trimmed by 3 bases and 0 bases, with 14 bases remaining between them. Germline CDR1 and CDR2: DFQATT and SNEGSKA (reference sequence). The CDR3 loop spans 15 amino acids. The CDR3 reads CSASVMGGPNYGYTF. DNA of the CDR3: TGCAGTGCTAGTGTTATGGGGGGTCCTAACTATGGCTACACCTTC.

The J gene is TRBJ2-7, the V gene TRBV4-3, with TRBD2 identical over 11 bases. The CDR3 runs 15 residues. Germline CDR1 is LGHNA and CDR2 is YSLEER. V gave up 0 bases and J gave up 4 bases; unmatched junction bases: 2. The CDR3 DNA reads TGCGCCAGCAGCCAAGATCTAGCGGGAGGTTACGAGCAGTACTTC. Translated, it gives CASSQDLAGGYEQYF.

The J gene is TRBJ2-1, the V gene TRBV9, with D unclear. Per germline, CDR1 SGDLS and CDR2 YYNGEE. CDR3 length equals 13 residues. V lost 3 bases, J lost 9 bases, and 13 bases lay in between. CDR3 sequence (DNA): TGTGCCAGCAGCGCTCAGACCTGGGGTGAGCAGTTCTTC. Protein product: CASSAQTWGEQFF.

This clonotype was detected many times. The rearrangement links TRBV27 to TRBJ1-5; D is perhaps TRBD1 (6 bases). The V end lost 4 bases, the J end lost 3 bases, and 19 bases lay between the germline ends. The germline gives CDR1 MNHEY, CDR2 SMNVEV (reference sequence). The length of the CDR3 is 17 residues. The DNA of the CDR3 is TGTGCCAGCAGTTCCACAAAACAGGGAATCAACAATCAGCCCCAGCATTTT. This gives the protein CASSSTKQGINNQPQHF.

This clonotype was detected a few times. One end of the junction varies from germline; a read error may be responsible. Written as DNA, the CDR3 is TGTGCCAGCAGTCCAGGGTGGTCTGGAAGCACCATATATTTT. Residues: CASSPGWSGSTIYF. The rearrangement joins TRBV6-1 to TRBJ1-3, with a possible D match to TRBD1 (5 bases). Germline V gene lookup returns CDR1 MNHNS and CDR2 SASEGT. CDR3 length: 14 amino acids.

This clonotype was counted ten times or more. The chain recombines TRBV15 with TRBJ1-4; the D is unclear. The V end lost 0 bases, the J end lost 5 bases, and 13 bases lay between the germline ends. Germline values: CDR1 LNHNV, CDR2 YYDKDF (reference sequence). The length of the CDR3 is 16 residues. The CDR3: CATSRDSSAANEKLFF. The CDR3 nucleotides read TGTGCCACCAGCAGAGATTCCTCGGCAGCAAATGAAAAACTGTTTTTT.

This clonotype has at least ten counts. J is TRBJ1-1 and V is TRBV20-1; D is undetermined. Germline values: CDR1 DFQATT, CDR2 SNEGSKA (reference sequence). The CDR3 sequence is 13 residues long. V lost 8 bases to trimming and J lost 4 bases, with 17 bases between them. The CDR3 is CSPTLGLGTEAFF. The CDR3 DNA sequence: TGCAGTCCCACCCTGGGTTTAGGCACTGAAGCTTTCTTT.

In its sample, this clonotype was seen many times. The CDR3 region is CASSRGASGGYEQFF. The CDR3 DNA sequence: TGTGCCAGCAGCCGAGGGGCTAGCGGGGGCTATGAGCAGTTCTTC. This chain links TRBV7-6 with TRBJ2-1, with 10 nucleotides matching TRBD2. The CDR3 length is 15 residues. Per the germline V gene, CDR1 is SGHVS and CDR2 is FNYEAQ. After removal of 5 bases from V and 8 bases from J, the junction contained 9 bases not matched to a gene. The full variable domain, with the rest looked up from reference TRBV7-6 and TRBJ2-1, is GAGVSQSPRYKVTKRGQDVALRCDPISGHVSLYWYRQALGQGPEFLTYFNYEAQQDKSGLPNDRFSAERPEGSISTLTIQRTEQRDSAMYRCASSRGASGGYEQFFGPGTRLTVL.

This clonotype was seen many times. V and J are TRBV13 and TRBJ2-7, with 9 bases fitting TRBD2. The CDR3 contains 15 residues. V dropped 3 bases and J dropped 4; count of bases not matched to a gene: 7. Per germline, CDR1 PRHDT and CDR2 FYEKMQ (reference sequence). CDR3: CASSFKAGGPYEQYV. The CDR3 DNA follows: TGTGCCAGCAGCTTTAAAGCGGGGGGTCCTTACGAGCAGTACGTC.

The chain recombines TRBV2 with TRBJ1-2; TRBD1 matches at 7 bases. With V trimmed by 6 bases and J by 4 bases, 5 bases remained unmatched. Germline V gives CDR1 SNHLY, CDR2 FYNNEI. The CDR3 contains 13 residues. This CDR3 reads CASRATGSYGYTF. CDR3 sequence (DNA): TGTGCCAGCAGAGCGACAGGGTCCTATGGCTACACCTTC.

In its sample, this clonotype was seen many times. The V and J genes are TRBV7-2 and TRBJ2-3; D is perhaps TRBD2 (5 bases). The CDR3 spans 13 residues. V lost 6 bases and J 3 bases, leaving 10 bases between the germline ends. CDR1 and CDR2 (germline): SGHTA, FQGNSA. CDR3 coding DNA: TGTGCCAGCAGTTTCCGGGGTACAGATACGCAGTATTTT. This translates into CASSFRGTDTQYF.

This clonotype was observed many times. The chain carries TRBV6-1 and TRBJ1-1; D is unclear. V was cut by 10 bases and J by 8 bases, with 14 bases left in between. This CDR3 is 11 amino acids long. CDR1 MNHNS and CDR2 SASEGT come from the germline V gene. CDR3 coding DNA: TGTGCCACACTAGGTCAAGCCGAAGCTTTCTTT. It translates to CATLGQAEAFF.

The rearrangement uses TRBV24-1 and TRBJ2-7, with 10 positions matching TRBD2. This CDR3 comprises 15 residues. CDR1 and CDR2 from the germline V gene are KGHDR and SFDVKD. Trimming took 7 bases from V and 5 from J; bases not matched to a gene: 10. The CDR3 reads CATSSSLGLAHEQYF. Here the CDR3 DNA reads TGTGCCACCAGCTCCTCTCTGGGACTAGCGCACGAGCAGTACTTC.

This clonotype was recorded at least ten times. The CDR3 DNA follows: TGCAGTGCAGCCGGACAGGGCGGTAACTATGGCTACACCTTC. Protein: CSAAGQGGNYGYTF. V is TRBV20-1 and J is TRBJ1-2; the match to TRBD1 covers 8 bases. The V segment lost 6 bases and the J segment 1 base; nucleotides outside the gene matches: 7. This CDR3 is built from 14 residues. Looked up from germline, CDR1 is DFQATT and CDR2 is SNEGSKA (reference sequence).

A remark on this clonotype: A much larger clone sits a single nucleotide away, making a read error possible. This chain connects TRBV12-3 or TRBV12-4 to TRBJ2-7; D not certain. The CDR3 runs to 14 residues. The V gene lost 6 bases and the J gene lost 1 base, with 13 bases spanning the gap. DNA for the CDR3: TGTGCCAGCAGCCTTAGGGCAGATTCCTACGAGCAGTACGTC. Protein: CASSLRADSYEQYV.

This clonotype was seen repeatedly, ten times or more. The rearrangement uses TRBV5-8 and TRBJ2-5; D remains ambiguous. The length of the CDR3 is 16 residues. Trimming took 1 base from V and 2 from J, leaving 15 bases between them. Germline V gene data show CDR1 as SGHTS and CDR2 as YDEGEE. For the CDR3, the DNA is TGTGCCAGCAGCTTGTATGTTTTCGGGCAGCAAGAGACCCAGTACTTC. Amino acid sequence: CASSLYVFGQQETQYF.